Listed below are T cell receptor beta chains from one sample, sequenced in a study of blood T cells in healthy people across ages. MiXCR, applied by TCRdb to the 5' RACE reads, yields one record per CDR3 protein. The profile covers more than 700,000 distinct CDR3 sequences, with less than 60% appearing a single time and 15% to 20% taken by the ten largest. Source material: blood. The receptors were sampled from a man older than 75 in good health. The CDR3 runs from the conserved cysteine through the conserved F or W. A D gene is named only where the DNA matches it firmly. Rows may omit the clone size; those that give it use once, few, many or a size class.

J | size | V | D | CDR3 | DNA
TRBJ2-7 | . | TRBV10-3 | . | CAISRSYEQYF | TGTGCCATCAGTCGATCCTACGAGCAGTACTTC
TRBJ2-3 | few | TRBV9 | . | CASSVAPSSRTDTQYF | TGTGCCAGCAGCGTAGCCCCTAGCAGCCGCACAGATACGCAGTATTTT
TRBJ2-1 | few | TRBV29-1 | . | CSVPLTGANEQFF | TGCAGCGTCCCCCTTACGGGAGCGAATGAGCAGTTCTTC
TRBJ2-7 | . | TRBV27 | . | CASSLAEAVEQYF | TGTGCCAGCAGTTTAGCGGAAGCAGTCGAGCAGTACTTC
TRBJ1-6 | . | TRBV4-2 | . | CASSQDLVNSPLHF | TGTGCCAGCAGCCAAGATTTAGTTAATTCACCCCTCCACTTT
TRBJ2-1 | few | TRBV10-3 | . | CAISEGGGKSDEQFF | TGTGCCATCAGTGAGGGTGGCGGGAAGAGCGATGAGCAGTTCTTC
TRBJ2-1 | few | TRBV4-1 | . | CASSQAYRLSEQFF | TGCGCCAGCAGCCAAGCATATCGTTTGAGTGAGCAGTTCTTC
TRBJ1-2 | few | TRBV6-2/TRBV6-3 | . | CAASSPGRTAEYYGYTF | TGTGCCGCTTCTTCCCCGGGCAGAACAGCAGAATACTATGGCTACACCTTC
TRBJ1-5 | . | TRBV5-1 | . | CASSLDRPTQPQHF | TGCGCCAGCAGCTTGGACCGGCCAACCCAGCCCCAGCATTTT
TRBJ1-2 | . | TRBV27 | TRBD1 | CASSTTGLDYGYTF | TGTGCCAGCAGCACGACAGGGTTGGACTATGGCTACACCTTC
TRBJ2-2 | few | TRBV6-5 | TRBD2 | CASSYTGEGTGELFF | TGTGCCAGCAGTTACACGGGGGAGGGAACCGGGGAGCTGTTTTTT
TRBJ2-1 | few | TRBV29-1 | . | CSVESVSYNEQFF | TGCAGCGTTGAATCGGTTTCCTACAATGAGCAGTTCTTC
TRBJ2-3 | . | TRBV12-3/TRBV12-4 | . | CASSPDGRDTQYF | TGTGCCAGCAGTCCGGACGGAAGAGATACGCAGTATTTT
TRBJ2-6 | many | TRBV12-3/TRBV12-4 | . | CASSLSRAGANVLTF | TGTGCCAGCAGTTTAAGCAGGGCTGGGGCCAACGTCCTGACTTTC
TRBJ2-2 | . | TRBV11-2 | TRBD2 | CASTRGTSGRSGELFF | TGTGCCAGCACCCGAGGGACTAGCGGGAGATCCGGGGAGCTGTTTTTT
TRBJ2-1 | . | TRBV5-1 | . | CASSLSRADNGQFF | TGCGCCAGCAGCTTGTCACGGGCCGACAATGGGCAGTTCTTC
TRBJ2-1 | . | TRBV20-1 | . | CSAGFSGQTRSYNEQFF | TGCAGTGCTGGCTTTAGCGGACAGACACGATCCTACAATGAGCAGTTCTTC
TRBJ2-1 | few | TRBV9 | TRBD2 | CASGTSNNEQFF | TGTGCCAGCGGGACTAGCAACAATGAGCAGTTCTTC
TRBJ1-1 | . | TRBV5-1 | . | CASSDGGGYTEAFF | TGCGCCAGCAGCGACGGGGGGGGGTACACTGAAGCTTTCTTT
TRBJ1-1 | few | TRBV20-1 | TRBD1 | CSARETGTNTEAFF | TGCAGTGCTAGAGAGACAGGGACGAACACTGAAGCTTTCTTT
TRBJ2-6 | few | TRBV6-6 | . | CASSYVAYSGANVLTF | TGTGCCAGCAGTTACGTGGCGTACTCTGGGGCCAACGTCCTGACTTTC
TRBJ2-7 | few | TRBV28 | TRBD2 | CASRNSGGPPYEQYF | TGTGCCAGCAGAAATAGCGGGGGGCCTCCCTACGAGCAGTACTTC
TRBJ2-6 | . | TRBV25-1 | . | CASNNGANVLTF | TGTGCCAGCAATAATGGGGCCAATGTCCTGACTTTC
TRBJ1-5 | . | TRBV7-9 | . | CASSLGWGHQPQHF | TGTGCCAGCAGCTTGGGCTGGGGCCATCAGCCCCAGCATTTT
TRBJ2-6 | . | TRBV7-2 | . | CASSSHPGASGANVLTF | TGTGCCAGCAGCTCGCACCCAGGGGCCTCTGGGGCCAACGTCCTGACTTTC
TRBJ1-4 | . | TRBV11-1 | . | CASSLETNEKLFF | TGTGCCAGCAGCTTAGAAACTAATGAAAAACTGTTTTTT
TRBJ2-5 | . | TRBV27 | TRBD2 | CASSTSGGGSETQYF | TGTGCCAGCAGTACTAGCGGGGGGGGTTCAGAGACCCAGTACTTC
TRBJ2-2 | . | TRBV12-3/TRBV12-4 | TRBD2 | CASSAGVPGELFF | TGCGCCAGCAGCGCGGGAGTCCCCGGGGAGCTGTTTTTT
TRBJ2-1 | . | TRBV3-1 | TRBD2 | CASSQGTSGRLTGAEQFF | TGTGCCAGCAGCCAAGGAACGAGCGGGAGGCTGACGGGTGCTGAGCAGTTCTTC
TRBJ2-3 | many | TRBV29-1 | . | CSAKGSNTDTQYF | TGCAGCGCGAAGGGGTCTAACACAGATACGCAGTATTTT
TRBJ2-5 | few | TRBV12-5 | . | CASGLGVQGKTQYF | TGTGCTAGTGGTTTGGGGGTACAGGGAAAGACCCAGTACTTC
TRBJ1-6 | . | TRBV12-3/TRBV12-4 | . | CASSLSQRGDSPLHF | TGTGCCAGCAGTTTATCACAGAGGGGGGATTCACCCCTCCACTTT
TRBJ2-3 | . | TRBV18 | . | CASSPYGTDTQYF | TGTGCCAGCTCACCATATGGAACAGATACGCAGTATTTT
TRBJ2-7 | . | TRBV10-3 | . | CAISENGESYEQYF | TGTGCCATCAGTGAGAATGGGGAAAGCTACGAGCAGTACTTC
TRBJ2-7 | few | TRBV5-1 | TRBD2 | CASSNSGIYEQYF | TGCGCCAGCAGCAATAGCGGGATCTACGAGCAGTACTTC
TRBJ2-7 | . | TRBV20-1 | TRBD2 | CSAKVAGGKYNEQYF | TGCAGTGCTAAAGTAGCGGGAGGCAAGTACAATGAGCAGTACTTC
TRBJ2-5 | . | TRBV15 | . | CATSSERLRETQYF | TGTGCCACCAGCAGTGAACGATTAAGGGAGACCCAGTACTTC
TRBJ2-2 | . | TRBV5-1 | TRBD1 | CASSAATGSTGELFF | TGCGCCAGCAGCGCAGCGACAGGGTCCACCGGGGAGCTGTTTTTT
TRBJ2-1 | many | TRBV11-3 | . | CASSLFDNEQFF | TGTGCCAGCAGCTTATTTGACAATGAGCAGTTCTTC
TRBJ2-7 | . | TRBV29-1 | . | CSVVEYEQYF | TGCAGCGTTGTCGAATACGAGCAGTACTTC
TRBJ2-3 | . | TRBV4-3 | TRBD2 | CASSQQLAGGTDTQYF | TGCGCCAGCAGCCAACAGCTAGCGGGCGGCACAGATACGCAGTATTTT
TRBJ1-1 | . | TRBV7-9 | . | CASTSSGRENTEAFF | TGTGCCAGCACCTCGTCCGGCAGGGAGAACACTGAAGCTTTCTTT
TRBJ2-1 | . | TRBV6-1 | TRBD2 | CASSRLAGNSYNEQFF | TGTGCCAGCAGTCGACTAGCGGGGAACTCCTACAATGAGCAGTTCTTC
TRBJ2-1 | few | TRBV7-2 | TRBD1 | CASSLRQGGKFF | TGTGCCAGCAGCTTAAGACAGGGGGGAAAGTTCTTC
TRBJ2-1 | . | TRBV29-1 | . | CSGRRVDIGQFF | TGCAGCGGAAGACGGGTCGACATTGGGCAGTTCTTC